These T cell receptor beta chains were read from a single sample in a study of shared clonotypes between healthy human individuals. TCRdb keeps only in-frame clones here, not all; method: immunoSEQ multiplex PCR. Of about 1.1 million clones in the sample, around 82% were seen once. The sequenced sample consisted of memory CD4+ T cells from PBMCs. These receptors all stem from a man aged 18 to 29 in good health. Some clones in this sample may be carry-over from other donors' samples. CDR3s include the opening cysteine and the closing phenylalanine or tryptophan. A D gene is named only where the DNA matches it firmly. Part of the rows lack a size; the others show once, few, many or a class for expanded clones.

v_gene: TRBV28
d_gene: -
abundance: -
j_gene: TRBJ2-1
CDR3nt: TGTGCCAGCAGTTATGGGCGTACGAGTACCTACAATGAGCAGTTCTTC
CDR3aa: CASSYGRTSTYNEQFF

v_gene: TRBV29-1
d_gene: TRBD1
abundance: -
j_gene: TRBJ2-7
CDR3nt: TGCAGCGTTGGGACAGGGCCCTACGAGCAGTACTTC
CDR3aa: CSVGTGPYEQYF

v_gene: TRBV18
d_gene: TRBD1
abundance: -
j_gene: TRBJ2-2
CDR3nt: TGTGCCAGCTCACCTACAAGGACAGGGACCGGGGAGCTGTTTTTT
CDR3aa: CASSPTRTGTGELFF

v_gene: TRBV6-1
d_gene: -
abundance: -
j_gene: TRBJ1-2
CDR3nt: TGTGCCAGCAGTGCCGCCGGGGGGCAGCCAAACTATGGCTACACCTTC
CDR3aa: CASSAAGGQPNYGYTF

v_gene: TRBV5-6
d_gene: -
abundance: -
j_gene: TRBJ2-7
CDR3nt: TGTGCCAGCAGCTTGGGGGACCTCGGAGTTAAGCAGTACTTC
CDR3aa: CASSLGDLGVKQYF

v_gene: TRBV10-1
d_gene: TRBD1
abundance: -
j_gene: TRBJ1-2
CDR3nt: TGCGCCCGCCCCGGGACAGGGAATTTCACCTTC
CDR3aa: CARPGTGNFTF

v_gene: TRBV29-1
d_gene: -
abundance: -
j_gene: TRBJ2-7
CDR3nt: TGCAGCGTTGAAGATCCTGCAGGGAAGTACTTC
CDR3aa: CSVEDPAGKYF

v_gene: TRBV2
d_gene: TRBD2
abundance: -
j_gene: TRBJ2-3
CDR3nt: TGTGCCAGCACCCTGGGACTAGCGGGAGTAAATACGCAGTATTTT
CDR3aa: CASTLGLAGVNTQYF

v_gene: TRBV5-1
d_gene: TRBD1
abundance: -
j_gene: TRBJ1-3
CDR3nt: TGCGCCAGCAGCTTTGACACAGGGGGAGGAAACACCATATATTTT
CDR3aa: CASSFDTGGGNTIYF

v_gene: TRBV27
d_gene: TRBD1
abundance: -
j_gene: TRBJ1-2
CDR3nt: TGTGCCAGCAGTGACTACGGACAGGGGGAAAATGGCTACACCTTC
CDR3aa: CASSDYGQGENGYTF

v_gene: TRBV30
d_gene: -
abundance: -
j_gene: TRBJ1-6
CDR3nt: TGTGCCTGGAGTTCTACTGGGTCACCCCTCCACTTT
CDR3aa: CAWSSTGSPLHF

v_gene: TRBV9
d_gene: -
abundance: -
j_gene: TRBJ2-2
CDR3nt: TGTGCCAGCAGCGTAGATTGGGCGCGGAACACCGGGGAGCTGTTTTTT
CDR3aa: CASSVDWARNTGELFF

v_gene: TRBV11-2
d_gene: TRBD2
abundance: once
j_gene: TRBJ2-1
CDR3nt: TGTGCCAGCAGCCCGTGGACTAGCGGGAGGGGTAATGAGCAGTTCTTC
CDR3aa: CASSPWTSGRGNEQFF

v_gene: TRBV14
d_gene: -
abundance: -
j_gene: TRBJ2-2
CDR3nt: TGTGCCAGCAGCCAATTGAGGTGGACCGGGGAGCTGTTTTTT
CDR3aa: CASSQLRWTGELFF

v_gene: TRBV9
d_gene: TRBD2
abundance: -
j_gene: TRBJ2-1
CDR3nt: TGTGCCAGCAGCGGCGCTCTAGCGGGAGGGGGAGTGAATGAGCAGTTCTTC
CDR3aa: CASSGALAGGGVNEQFF

v_gene: TRBV28
d_gene: TRBD1
abundance: -
j_gene: TRBJ2-7
CDR3nt: TGTGCCAGCAGTTTAACGGCAGGGGGTTACGAGCAGTACTTC
CDR3aa: CASSLTAGGYEQYF

v_gene: TRBV9
d_gene: -
abundance: once
j_gene: TRBJ2-1
CDR3nt: TGTGCCAGCAGCGCCTCTCTCTTGGGCGAGCAGTTCTTC
CDR3aa: CASSASLLGEQFF

v_gene: TRBV9
d_gene: -
abundance: -
j_gene: TRBJ2-5
CDR3nt: TGTGCCAGCAGCGCAGGGAACCAAGAGACCCAGTACTTC
CDR3aa: CASSAGNQETQYF

v_gene: TRBV5-1
d_gene: TRBD1
abundance: -
j_gene: TRBJ2-7
CDR3nt: TGCGCCAGCAGCCCGCCGGGACAGGTTTCCTACGAGCAGTACTTC
CDR3aa: CASSPPGQVSYEQYF

v_gene: TRBV30
d_gene: -
abundance: -
j_gene: TRBJ2-2
CDR3nt: TGTGCCTGGAGTGTCTCCCAGGGCCTCACCGGGGAGCTGTTTTTT
CDR3aa: CAWSVSQGLTGELFF

v_gene: TRBV6-1
d_gene: TRBD1
abundance: -
j_gene: TRBJ2-7
CDR3nt: TGTGCCAGCAGTGACCGGGACAGGGTTTCCTACGAGCAGTACTTC
CDR3aa: CASSDRDRVSYEQYF

v_gene: TRBV28
d_gene: TRBD2
abundance: few
j_gene: TRBJ2-5
CDR3nt: TGTGCCAGCAGTCCTGGACTAGCGGGAGGGCGGGAGACCCAGTACTTC
CDR3aa: CASSPGLAGGRETQYF

v_gene: TRBV23-1
d_gene: -
abundance: -
j_gene: TRBJ1-1
CDR3nt: TGCGCCAGCAGTCATAGGGGAGGATGGGGAACTGAAGCTTTCTTT
CDR3aa: CASSHRGGWGTEAFF

v_gene: TRBV5-1
d_gene: -
abundance: -
j_gene: TRBJ2-5
CDR3nt: TGCGCCAGCAGCCCTAGGACAAGCCTCCAAGAGACCCAGTACTTC
CDR3aa: CASSPRTSLQETQYF

v_gene: TRBV28
d_gene: -
abundance: -
j_gene: TRBJ2-7
CDR3nt: TGTGCCAGCATCGGGACACTTCCCTCCGAGCAGTACTTC
CDR3aa: CASIGTLPSEQYF

v_gene: TRBV2
d_gene: -
abundance: few
j_gene: TRBJ1-1
CDR3nt: TGTGCCAGCAGTGAAGCGGAGGACAGTACTGAAGCTTTCTTT
CDR3aa: CASSEAEDSTEAFF

v_gene: TRBV10-3
d_gene: TRBD1
abundance: -
j_gene: TRBJ1-3
CDR3nt: TGTGCCACCGCCGTGGGGACAGGGGAAGGAAACACCATATATTTT
CDR3aa: CATAVGTGEGNTIYF

v_gene: TRBV28
d_gene: -
abundance: -
j_gene: TRBJ2-4
CDR3nt: TGTGCCAGCACCCAAAGACGGGGCCTAGCCAAAAACATTCAGTACTTC
CDR3aa: CASTQRRGLAKNIQYF

v_gene: TRBV5-6
d_gene: -
abundance: -
j_gene: TRBJ1-2
CDR3nt: TGTGCCAGCAGCTTGCCTTCGACATCAGGAGGCTACACCTTC
CDR3aa: CASSLPSTSGGYTF

v_gene: TRBV5-1
d_gene: TRBD2
abundance: -
j_gene: TRBJ2-3
CDR3nt: TGCGCCAGCAGCTTGAGGCTAGCGGATTCCACAGATACGCAGTATTTT
CDR3aa: CASSLRLADSTDTQYF

v_gene: TRBV7-2
d_gene: -
abundance: -
j_gene: TRBJ2-7
CDR3nt: TGTGCCAGCAGCTTAGCGGGGGGACGGGGGCCCCACGAGCAGTACTTC
CDR3aa: CASSLAGGRGPHEQYF

v_gene: TRBV7-8
d_gene: TRBD2
abundance: -
j_gene: TRBJ2-1
CDR3nt: TGTGCCAGCAGCGACCCCTTTTCTAGGAGCGGGAGAGTCAATGAGCAGTTCTTC
CDR3aa: CASSDPFSRSGRVNEQFF

v_gene: TRBV19
d_gene: TRBD1
abundance: -
j_gene: TRBJ2-3
CDR3nt: TGTGCCAGTAGTACGCCGGACAGGGGAAGCCAAGGTACGCAGTATTTT
CDR3aa: CASSTPDRGSQGTQYF

v_gene: TRBV30
d_gene: -
abundance: -
j_gene: TRBJ2-7
CDR3nt: TGTGCCTGGAGCGACGGACTACACTACGAGCAGTACTTC
CDR3aa: CAWSDGLHYEQYF

v_gene: TRBV30
d_gene: -
abundance: few
j_gene: TRBJ1-1
CDR3nt: TGTGCCTGGGCAGGACCGAGGAACGGTGAAGCTTTCTTT
CDR3aa: CAWAGPRNGEAFF

v_gene: TRBV18
d_gene: -
abundance: -
j_gene: TRBJ2-7
CDR3nt: TGTGCCAGCTCACCTTACGAGCAGTACTTC
CDR3aa: CASSPYEQYF

v_gene: TRBV6-1
d_gene: -
abundance: many
j_gene: TRBJ1-2
CDR3nt: TGTGCCAGCAGTACGGAGGGAGGGGGCTATGGCTACACCTTC
CDR3aa: CASSTEGGGYGYTF

v_gene: TRBV19
d_gene: TRBD1
abundance: -
j_gene: TRBJ2-7
CDR3nt: TGTGCCAGTAGTAAACCGGGACAGGGGAAAGGCGAGCAGTACTTC
CDR3aa: CASSKPGQGKGEQYF

v_gene: TRBV6-5
d_gene: -
abundance: -
j_gene: TRBJ1-3
CDR3nt: TGTGCCAGCAGCTTGGACAGCGGAAACACCATATATTTT
CDR3aa: CASSLDSGNTIYF

v_gene: TRBV5-1
d_gene: -
abundance: once
j_gene: TRBJ2-3
CDR3nt: TGCGCCAGCAGCTTAATGGGAGATACGCAGTATTTT
CDR3aa: CASSLMGDTQYF

v_gene: TRBV28
d_gene: -
abundance: -
j_gene: TRBJ1-1
CDR3nt: TGTGCCAGCAGTTTACCGACGTATGATAACACTGAAGCTTTCTTT
CDR3aa: CASSLPTYDNTEAFF

v_gene: TRBV7-3
d_gene: -
abundance: -
j_gene: TRBJ2-1
CDR3nt: TGTGCCAGCAGCTCAACGAGGGCTAATGAGCAGTTCTTC
CDR3aa: CASSSTRANEQFF

v_gene: TRBV29-1
d_gene: TRBD1
abundance: many
j_gene: TRBJ2-1
CDR3nt: TGCAGCGTTGAAGGAGAAAGACAGGGACCCTACAATGAGCAGTTCTTC
CDR3aa: CSVEGERQGPYNEQFF

v_gene: TRBV6-5
d_gene: -
abundance: once
j_gene: TRBJ1-5
CDR3nt: TGTGCCAGCAGTTACTCGATTACCGCTAATCAGCCCCAGCATTTT
CDR3aa: CASSYSITANQPQHF

v_gene: TRBV7-3
d_gene: -
abundance: once
j_gene: TRBJ2-3
CDR3nt: TGTGCCAGCAGCTTGAACGATGACCTAGCTGATACGCAGTATTTT
CDR3aa: CASSLNDDLADTQYF

v_gene: TRBV28
d_gene: -
abundance: -
j_gene: TRBJ1-2
CDR3nt: TGTGCCAGCAAGGGTTTGGAGTTTGGCTACACCTTC
CDR3aa: CASKGLEFGYTF

v_gene: TRBV7-2
d_gene: TRBD1
abundance: -
j_gene: TRBJ2-2
CDR3nt: TGTGCCAGCAGCTTAAACCAGGGGGCCACCGGGGAGCTGTTTTTT
CDR3aa: CASSLNQGATGELFF

v_gene: TRBV6-5
d_gene: TRBD1
abundance: -
j_gene: TRBJ1-5
CDR3nt: TGTGCCAGCAGTCCCCGACAGGGGTACAATCAGCCCCAGCATTTT
CDR3aa: CASSPRQGYNQPQHF

v_gene: TRBV11-2
d_gene: -
abundance: -
j_gene: TRBJ2-4
CDR3nt: TGTGCCAGCAGCTTCCCCAGAACGGGAACCAAAAACATTCAGTACTTC
CDR3aa: CASSFPRTGTKNIQYF

v_gene: TRBV11-1
d_gene: -
abundance: -
j_gene: TRBJ1-3
CDR3nt: TGTGCCAGCAGCTCTCTAGAGACCGGAAACACCATATATTTT
CDR3aa: CASSSLETGNTIYF

v_gene: TRBV5-4
d_gene: TRBD2
abundance: -
j_gene: TRBJ2-7
CDR3nt: TGCGCCAGCAGCCAAGAAGGCGGGAGTAGATACGGTCAGCACTTC
CDR3aa: CASSQEGGSRYGQHF

v_gene: TRBV18
d_gene: -
abundance: -
j_gene: TRBJ2-1
CDR3nt: TGTGCCAGCTCACCGGATCAAAGCTACAATGAGCAGTTCTTC
CDR3aa: CASSPDQSYNEQFF